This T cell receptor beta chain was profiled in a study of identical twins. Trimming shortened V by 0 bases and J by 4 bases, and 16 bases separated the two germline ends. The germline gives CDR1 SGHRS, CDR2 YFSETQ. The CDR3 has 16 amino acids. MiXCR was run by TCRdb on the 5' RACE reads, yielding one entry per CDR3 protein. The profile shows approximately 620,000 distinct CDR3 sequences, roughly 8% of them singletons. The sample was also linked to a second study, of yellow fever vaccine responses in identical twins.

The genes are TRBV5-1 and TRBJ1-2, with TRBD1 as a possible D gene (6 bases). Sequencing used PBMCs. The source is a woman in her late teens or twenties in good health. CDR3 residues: CASSLDWTDPVYGYTF. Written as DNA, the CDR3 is TGCGCCAGCAGCTTGGATTGGACAGACCCGGTCTATGGCTACACCTTC. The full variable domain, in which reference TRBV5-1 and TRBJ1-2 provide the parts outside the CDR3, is KAGVTQTPRYLIKTRGQQVTLSCSPISGHRSVSWYQQTPGQGLQFLFEYFSETQRNKGNFPGRFSGRQFSNSRSEMNVSTLELGDSALYLCASSLDWTDPVYGYTFGSGTRLTVV.